These T cell receptor beta chains were read from a single sample in a study of blood T cell repertoires in COVID-19. Sequenced by immunoSEQ multiplex PCR; TCRdb stores in-frame clones only, minus some. Here the sample spans tens of thousands of clones, roughly 80% being singletons. Sequenced sample: peripheral blood. The receptors originated from a human donor in a cohort sampled during active COVID-19. CDR3s include the opening cysteine and the closing phenylalanine or tryptophan. The order of the fields is D gene, clone size, J gene, V gene, CDR3 DNA, CDR3 protein. D genes are given only for firm matches. Expanded clones are given a class, and other clones once, few, many or no size at all.

>TRBD2|NA|TRBJ2-7|TRBV28
TGTGCCAGCAGTTTAACTAGCGAGGCCTACGAGCAGTACTTC
CASSLTSEAYEQYF
>TRBD2|NA|TRBJ2-7|TRBV27
TGTGCCAGCACCGCAGCGGGGGGTTACTACGAGCAGTACTTC
CASTAAGGYYEQYF
>TRBD1|NA|TRBJ1-4|TRBV29-1
TGCAGCGTTGGTGACAGGGTGGGGGAAAAACTGTTTTTT
CSVGDRVGEKLFF
>TRBD2|NA|TRBJ2-5|TRBV15
TGTGCCACCAGCAGCCTAGCGGGTATACAAGATTGGACCCAGTACTTC
CATSSLAGIQDWTQYF
>NA|few|TRBJ1-2|TRBV19
TGTGCCAGTAGTAGTTACTTGACAGGAGATGGCTACACCTTC
CASSSYLTGDGYTF
>NA|NA|TRBJ2-5|TRBV11-1
TGTGCCAGCAGCTTACTAGTCCGAGAGACCCAGTACTTC
CASSLLVRETQYF
>NA|NA|TRBJ1-6|TRBV19
TGTGCCAGTAGTGCACAGCCGAGCTCCTATAATTCACCCCTCCACTTT
CASSAQPSSYNSPLHF
>NA|few|TRBJ1-5|TRBV14
TGTGCCAGCAGCCAAGTGGGGGGTTTGGGACAGCCCCAGCATTTT
CASSQVGGLGQPQHF
>TRBD2|NA|TRBJ2-7|TRBV7-8
TGTGCCAGCAGCCCCAGTGGACTAGCGGGAGTGAACGAGCAGTACTTC
CASSPSGLAGVNEQYF
>TRBD1|NA|TRBJ1-2|TRBV5-5
TGTGCCAGCAGCACAGGGACAGGGGATGGCTACACCTTC
CASSTGTGDGYTF
>NA|NA|TRBJ1-2|TRBV4-1
TGCGCCAGCAGCCAAGCCCAGGCTCCTTGGGCTAACTATGGCTACACCTTC
CASSQAQAPWANYGYTF
>TRBD2|NA|TRBJ2-1|TRBV7-2
TGTGCCAGCAGCTTAATAGGACTAGCGGGAGTTGCCTACAATGAGCAGTTCTTC
CASSLIGLAGVAYNEQFF
>NA|NA|TRBJ2-2|TRBV19
TGTGCCAGTAGTCCTCCCCACTCCGGGGAGCTGTTTTTT
CASSPPHSGELFF
>NA|NA|TRBJ2-7|TRBV5-1
TGCGCCAGCAGCTGGCCGGGGGGCCCCCGCTCCTACGAGCAGTACTTC
CASSWPGGPRSYEQYF
>NA|NA|TRBJ2-7|TRBV7-2
TGTGCCAGCAGCTTAGTGGGCGGGGTTTACGAGCAGTACTTC
CASSLVGGVYEQYF
>NA|NA|TRBJ2-7|TRBV7-9
TGTGCCAGCAGCTTCACTAAGGGGGACACATACGAGCAGTACTTC
CASSFTKGDTYEQYF
>NA|NA|TRBJ2-5|TRBV4-2
TGTGCCAGCAGCCAAGATCTCGGACTAAAAGAGACCCAGTACTTC
CASSQDLGLKETQYF
>TRBD1|NA|TRBJ2-7|TRBV5-1
TGCGCCAGCAGCTCACAGGGGCGCGAGCAGTACTTC
CASSSQGREQYF
>NA|NA|TRBJ2-3|TRBV6-5
TGTGCCAGCTCTCCGGCGGTGAGCACAGATACGCAGTATTTT
CASSPAVSTDTQYF
>NA|few|TRBJ2-1|TRBV25-1
TGTGCCAGCAGTGAATCTTCACAGGGCAATGAGCAGTTCTTC
CASSESSQGNEQFF
>NA|NA|TRBJ2-1|TRBV6-1
TGTGCCAGCAGTGAAGCAAAGGTTTTGGGAGCCTACAATGAGCAGTTCTTC
CASSEAKVLGAYNEQFF
>TRBD2|NA|TRBJ2-4|TRBV13
TGTGCCAGCAGCGTAGAGAGACTAGCGGGAGCGGAAAACATTCAGTACTTC
CASSVERLAGAENIQYF
>NA|NA|TRBJ2-1|TRBV6-2/TRBV6-3
TGTGCCAGCAGTTACTCACTCGGTACAGGCGGCTACAATGAGCAGTTCTTC
CASSYSLGTGGYNEQFF
>NA|once|TRBJ2-1|TRBV5-4
TGTGCCAGCAGCGGCACAAATGAGCAGTTCTTC
CASSGTNEQFF
>TRBD2|NA|TRBJ2-5|TRBV9
TGTGCCAGCAGCGCCGTAGCGGGAGCGGAAAAGACCCAGTACTTC
CASSAVAGAEKTQYF
>NA|once|TRBJ2-7|TRBV3-1/TRBV3-2
TGTGCCAGCAGCCAAGGAGCAGGGTCGGACGAGCAGTACTTC
CASSQGAGSDEQYF
>NA|few|TRBJ2-3|TRBV7-8
TGTGCCAGCAGCGCCTACAAGGCAGGGTCAGGAACAGATACGCAGTATTTT
CASSAYKAGSGTDTQYF